This T cell receptor (beta chain) appears in the sequencing data of a study of somatic mutations in cytotoxic T cells in rheumatoid arthritis. Once isolated by positive magnetic bead selection, the CD4+ and CD8+ cells had their purity checked by flow cytometry. Sequencing used immunoSEQ multiplex PCR; TCRdb keeps in-frame clones, though not all of them. The table includes some 15,000 clones, approximately 75% detected once. The V end lost 1 base, the J end lost 3 bases, and 13 bases lay between the germline ends. This CDR3 is 15 amino acids long. Germline V lookup: CDR1 SEHNR, CDR2 FQNEAQ (reference sequence).

The sequence derives from an adult with rheumatoid arthritis. Sample: CD8+ T cells sorted from blood. The V gene is TRBV7-9, the J gene TRBJ2-7; D is undetermined. The DNA for the CDR3 is TGTGCCAGCAGCTTAGTCGTCGGTCAGGACTACGAGCAGTACTTC. Protein sequence: CASSLVVGQDYEQYF. Based on the CDR3 plus reference TRBV7-9 and TRBJ2-7, the full variable domain is DTGVSQNPRHKITKRGQNVTFRCDPISEHNRLYWYRQTLGQGPEFLTYFQNEAQLEKSRLLSDRFSAERPKGSFSTLEIQRTEQGDSAMYLCASSLVVGQDYEQYFGPGTRLTVT.